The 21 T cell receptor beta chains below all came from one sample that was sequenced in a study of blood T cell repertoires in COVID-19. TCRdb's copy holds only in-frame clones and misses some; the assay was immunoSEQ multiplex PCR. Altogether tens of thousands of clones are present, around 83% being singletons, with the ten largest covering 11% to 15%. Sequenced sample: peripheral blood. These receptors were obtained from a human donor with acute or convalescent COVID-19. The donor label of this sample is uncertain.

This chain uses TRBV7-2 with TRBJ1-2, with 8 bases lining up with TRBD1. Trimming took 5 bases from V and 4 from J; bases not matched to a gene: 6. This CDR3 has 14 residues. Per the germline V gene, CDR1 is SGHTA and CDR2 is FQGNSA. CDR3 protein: CASSPGDRPYGYTF. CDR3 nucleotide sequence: TGTGCCAGCAGCCCGGGGGACAGGCCCTATGGCTACACCTTC.

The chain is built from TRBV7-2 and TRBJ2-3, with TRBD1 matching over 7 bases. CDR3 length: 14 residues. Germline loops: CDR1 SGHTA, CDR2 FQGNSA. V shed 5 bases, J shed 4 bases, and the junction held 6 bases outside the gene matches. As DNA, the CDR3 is TGTGCCAGCAGCCAAGGACAGGAGGCAGATACGCAGTATTTT. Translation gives CASSQGQEADTQYF.

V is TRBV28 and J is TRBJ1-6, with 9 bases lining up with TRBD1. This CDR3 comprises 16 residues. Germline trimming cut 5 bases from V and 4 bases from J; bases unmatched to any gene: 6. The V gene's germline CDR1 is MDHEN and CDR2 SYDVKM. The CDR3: CASSQGQGEYNSPLHF. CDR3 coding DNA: TGTGCCAGCAGTCAGGGACAGGGAGAATATAATTCACCCCTCCACTTT.

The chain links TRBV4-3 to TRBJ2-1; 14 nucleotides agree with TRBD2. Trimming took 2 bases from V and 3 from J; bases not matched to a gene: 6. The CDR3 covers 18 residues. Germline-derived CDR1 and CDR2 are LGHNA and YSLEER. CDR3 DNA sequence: TGCGCCAGCAGCCAACTTCATGGACTAGCGGGGGGCTACAATGAGCAGTTCTTC. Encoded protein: CASSQLHGLAGGYNEQFF.

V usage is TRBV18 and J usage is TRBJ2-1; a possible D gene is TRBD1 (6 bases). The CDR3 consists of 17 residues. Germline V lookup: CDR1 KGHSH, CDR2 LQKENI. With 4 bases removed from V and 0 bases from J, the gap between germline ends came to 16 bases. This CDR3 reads CASSLDSGLYSYNEQFF. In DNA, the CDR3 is TGTGCCAGCTCACTGGACAGCGGCCTCTACTCCTACAATGAGCAGTTCTTC.

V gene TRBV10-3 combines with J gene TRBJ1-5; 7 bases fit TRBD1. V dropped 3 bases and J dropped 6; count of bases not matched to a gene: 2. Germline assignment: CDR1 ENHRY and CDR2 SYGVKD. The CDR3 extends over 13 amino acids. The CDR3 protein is CAISDRDSQPQHF. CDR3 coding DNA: TGTGCCATCAGTGACCGGGACAGTCAGCCCCAGCATTTT.

The CDR3 sequence is CASSRSGGSTLETQYF. In DNA form, the CDR3 reads TGTGCCAGCAGCCGCTCAGGTGGGTCAACCCTGGAGACCCAGTACTTC. This rearrangement joins TRBV14 to TRBJ2-5; D not certain. The CDR3 length is 16 residues. Germline V gene data show CDR1 as SGHDN and CDR2 as FVKESK. V dropped 4 bases and J dropped 5 bases, with 20 bases sitting between them.

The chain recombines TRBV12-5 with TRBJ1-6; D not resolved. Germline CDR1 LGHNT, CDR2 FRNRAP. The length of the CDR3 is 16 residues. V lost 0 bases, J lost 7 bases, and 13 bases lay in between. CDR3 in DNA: TGTGCTAGTGGTTTGGTACTAGACGGTAAAAATTCACCCCTCCACTTT. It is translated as CASGLVLDGKNSPLHF.

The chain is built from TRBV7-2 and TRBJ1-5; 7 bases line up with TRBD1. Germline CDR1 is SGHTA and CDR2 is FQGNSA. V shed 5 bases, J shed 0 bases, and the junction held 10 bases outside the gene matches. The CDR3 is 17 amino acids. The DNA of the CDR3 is TGTGCCAGCAGCCCTCGGACAGGATATTATAGCAATCAGCCCCAGCATTTT. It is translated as CASSPRTGYYSNQPQHF.

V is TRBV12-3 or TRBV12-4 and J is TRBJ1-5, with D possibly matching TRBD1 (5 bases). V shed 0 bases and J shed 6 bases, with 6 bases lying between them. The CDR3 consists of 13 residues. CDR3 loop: CASSLAGGQPQHF. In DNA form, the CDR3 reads TGTGCCAGCAGTTTAGCGGGGGGTCAGCCCCAGCATTTT.

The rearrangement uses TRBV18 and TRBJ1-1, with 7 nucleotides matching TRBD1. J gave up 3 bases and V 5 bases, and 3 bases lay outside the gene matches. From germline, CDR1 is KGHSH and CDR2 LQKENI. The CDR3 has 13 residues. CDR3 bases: TGTGCCAGCTCAGCCGACAGGGACACTGAAGCTTTCTTT. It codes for CASSADRDTEAFF. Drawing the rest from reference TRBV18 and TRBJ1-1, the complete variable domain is NAGVMQNPRHLVRRRGQEARLRCSPMKGHSHVYWYRQLPEEGLKFMVYLQKENIIDESGMPKERFSAEFPKEGPSILRIQQVVRGDSAAYFCASSADRDTEAFFGQGTRLTVV.

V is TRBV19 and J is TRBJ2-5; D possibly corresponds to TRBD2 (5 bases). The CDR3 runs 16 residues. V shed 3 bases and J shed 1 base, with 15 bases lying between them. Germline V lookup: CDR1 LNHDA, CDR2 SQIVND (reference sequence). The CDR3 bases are TGTGCCAGTAGTATTGGGCTCTTTCGGGGCCAAGAGACCCAGTACTTC. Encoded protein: CASSIGLFRGQETQYF.

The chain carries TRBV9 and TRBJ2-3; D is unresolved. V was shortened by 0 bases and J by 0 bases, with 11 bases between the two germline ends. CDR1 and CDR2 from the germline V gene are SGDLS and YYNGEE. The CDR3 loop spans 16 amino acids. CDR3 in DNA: TGTGCCAGCAGCGTAGCTAGAGTTTCTAGCACAGATACGCAGTATTTT. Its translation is CASSVARVSSTDTQYF. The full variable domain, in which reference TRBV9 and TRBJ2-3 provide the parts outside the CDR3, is DSGVTQTPKHLITATGQRVTLRCSPRSGDLSVYWYQQSLDQGLQFLIQYYNGEERAKGNILERFSAQQFPDLHSELNLSSLELGDSALYFCASSVARVSSTDTQYFGPGTRLTVL.

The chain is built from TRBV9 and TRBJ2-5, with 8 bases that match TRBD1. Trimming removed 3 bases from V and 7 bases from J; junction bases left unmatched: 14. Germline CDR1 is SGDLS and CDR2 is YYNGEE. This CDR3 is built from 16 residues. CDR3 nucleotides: TGTGCCAGCAGCGCTATTGGGACAGGATCAATGGGGACCCAGTACTTC. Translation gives CASSAIGTGSMGTQYF.

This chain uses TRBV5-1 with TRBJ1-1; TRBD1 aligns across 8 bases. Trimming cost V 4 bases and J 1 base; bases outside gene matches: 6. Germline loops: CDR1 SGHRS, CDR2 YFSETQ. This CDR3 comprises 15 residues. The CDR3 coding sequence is TGCGCCAGCAGCACTACCGGGACAGGGAACACTGAAGCTTTCTTT. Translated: CASSTTGTGNTEAFF.

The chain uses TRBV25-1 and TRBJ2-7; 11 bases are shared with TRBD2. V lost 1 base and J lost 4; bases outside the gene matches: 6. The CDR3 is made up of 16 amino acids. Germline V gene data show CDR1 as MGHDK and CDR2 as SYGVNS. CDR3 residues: CASSESTLAGGYEQYF. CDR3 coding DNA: TGTGCCAGCAGTGAATCAACCCTAGCGGGAGGTTACGAGCAGTACTTC.

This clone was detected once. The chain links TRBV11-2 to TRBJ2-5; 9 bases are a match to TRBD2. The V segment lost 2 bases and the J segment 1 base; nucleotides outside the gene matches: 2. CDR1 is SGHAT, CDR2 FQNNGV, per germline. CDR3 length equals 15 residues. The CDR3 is CASSLLAGTQETQYF. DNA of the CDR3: TGTGCCAGCAGCTTACTAGCGGGGACCCAAGAGACCCAGTACTTC.

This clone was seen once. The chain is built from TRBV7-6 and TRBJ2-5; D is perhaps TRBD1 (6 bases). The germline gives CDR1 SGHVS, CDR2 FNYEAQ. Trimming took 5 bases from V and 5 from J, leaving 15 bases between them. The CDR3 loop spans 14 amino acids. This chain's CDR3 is CASSLNTGSETQYF. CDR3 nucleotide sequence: TGTGCCAGCAGCCTTAATACAGGGAGTGAGACCCAGTACTTC.

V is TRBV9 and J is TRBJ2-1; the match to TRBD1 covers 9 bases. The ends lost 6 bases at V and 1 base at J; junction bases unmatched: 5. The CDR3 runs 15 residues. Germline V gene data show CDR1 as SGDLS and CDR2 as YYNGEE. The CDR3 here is CASTGGTGSYNEQFF. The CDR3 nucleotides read TGTGCCAGCACCGGGGGGACAGGGTCCTACAATGAGCAGTTCTTC.

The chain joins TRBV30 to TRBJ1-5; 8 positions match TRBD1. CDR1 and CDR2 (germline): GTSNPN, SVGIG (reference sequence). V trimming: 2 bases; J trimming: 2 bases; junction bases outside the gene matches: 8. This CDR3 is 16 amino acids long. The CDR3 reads CAWSPPGGWRNQPQHF. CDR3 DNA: TGTGCCTGGAGTCCCCCAGGGGGCTGGCGCAATCAGCCCCAGCATTTT.

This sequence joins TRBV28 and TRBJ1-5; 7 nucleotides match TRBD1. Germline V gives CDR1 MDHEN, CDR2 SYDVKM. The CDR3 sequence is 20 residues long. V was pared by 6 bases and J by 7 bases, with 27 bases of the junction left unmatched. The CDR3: CASSPPEGAWGAGGKQPQHF. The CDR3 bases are TGTGCCAGCAGCCCCCCTGAGGGGGCTTGGGGGGCCGGGGGAAAGCAGCCCCAGCATTTT.